The 21 T cell receptor beta chains reported below all come from one sample, sequenced in a study of cytomegalovirus exposure and HLA in healthy donors. The PCR made use of 60 Vbeta and 13 Jbeta primers. Clones were sequenced by immunoSEQ multiplex PCR, and TCRdb holds only the in-frame ones, with some missing. The repertoire has 150,000 to 200,000 clones, around 80% of them found once; the top ten carry about 1.5%. The sequenced material came from PBMCs. These receptors were collected from a man between 18 and 35 years old in good health and CMV-seronegative.

The chain has TRBV6-5 and TRBJ2-3; TRBD1 matches 8 bases. The CDR3 contains 15 residues. V dropped 5 bases and J dropped 5; count of bases not matched to a gene: 9. CDR1 and CDR2 (germline): MNHEY, SVGAGI. The CDR3 spells CASSKTGVGGDTQYF. CDR3 bases: TGTGCCAGCAGTAAGACAGGGGTAGGAGGAGATACGCAGTATTTT.

This clone has a single count. This rearrangement joins TRBV30 to TRBJ1-4, with TRBD1 matching 7 bases. CDR1 is GTSNPN, CDR2 SVGIG, per germline (reference sequence). V was pared by 3 bases and J by 10 bases, with 8 bases of the junction left unmatched. CDR3 length: 13 residues. In DNA, the CDR3 is TGTGCCTGGAGCCCTCGGACAGGAGGAAAACTGTTTTTT. It specifies CAWSPRTGGKLFF.

In this sample, this clone turned up once. The rearrangement uses TRBV30 and TRBJ1-4, with a tentative D call TRBD1 (5 bases). Germline V gene data show CDR1 as GTSNPN and CDR2 as SVGIG (reference sequence). The CDR3 runs to 13 residues. The ends were cut back, 4 bases at V and 5 bases at J, with 11 bases in the middle. The CDR3 DNA sequence: TGTGCCTGGAAGACAGCTGTGAATGAAAAACTGTTTTTT. Translated: CAWKTAVNEKLFF.

The chain links TRBV6-1 to TRBJ2-3; TRBD1 aligns across 7 bases. CDR1 is MNHNS and CDR2 is SASEGT in the germline V gene. CDR3 length: 13 amino acids. Trimming took 5 bases from V and 4 from J; bases not matched to a gene: 3. Here the CDR3 reads CASSFTGADTQYF. In nucleotides, the CDR3 is TGTGCCAGCAGTTTCACAGGGGCAGATACGCAGTATTTT.

The V and J genes are TRBV9 and TRBJ2-1; the match to TRBD2 covers 9 bases. The V segment lost 4 bases and the J segment 10 bases; nucleotides outside the gene matches: 18. The germline V gene has CDR1 SGDLS and CDR2 YYNGEE. This CDR3 comprises 17 residues. CDR3: CASSSRRGGRAAKEQFF. For the CDR3, the DNA is TGTGCCAGCAGCTCTAGACGCGGCGGGAGGGCCGCCAAAGAGCAGTTCTTC.

The chain combines TRBV4-3 with TRBJ1-1; the D gene is possibly TRBD1 (6 bases). With 1 base removed from V and 1 base from J, the gap between germline ends came to 16 bases. The CDR3 is 17 amino acids. Germline CDR1 reads LGHNA; CDR2 reads YSLEER. The DNA for the CDR3 is TGCGCCAGCAGCCAAGTGTCCGGAGAAGGGGGGAACACTGAAGCTTTCTTT. It encodes CASSQVSGEGGNTEAFF.

V usage is TRBV10-1 and J usage is TRBJ1-1; 8 bases are a match to TRBD1. Germline trimming cut 2 bases from V and 0 bases from J; bases unmatched to any gene: 5. The germline gives CDR1 WNHNN, CDR2 SYGVQD (reference sequence). This CDR3 has 16 residues. In nucleotides, the CDR3 is TGCGCCAGCAGTGAGGGTGGGACAGGCATGAACACTGAAGCTTTCTTT. Its translation is CASSEGGTGMNTEAFF.

The chain combines TRBV7-8 with TRBJ2-5; maybe TRBD1 (6 bases). The CDR3 is 14 amino acids. The V and J ends lost 5 bases and 3 bases respectively, with 13 bases between them. The V gene's germline CDR1 is SGHVS and CDR2 FQNEAQ. The CDR3 nucleotides are TGTGCCAGCAGCCGCAGGGGCGAAGAAGAGACCCAGTACTTC. It is translated as CASSRRGEEETQYF.

V gene TRBV30 combines with J gene TRBJ1-5, with TRBD1 matching over 7 bases. The V segment lost 2 bases and the J segment 2 bases; nucleotides outside the gene matches: 6. CDR3 size: 15 residues. Germline V gene sequence: CDR1 GTSNPN, CDR2 SVGIG (reference sequence). The chain's CDR3 is CAWSTGTVRNQPQHF. For the CDR3, the DNA is TGTGCCTGGAGTACTGGGACAGTACGCAATCAGCCCCAGCATTTT.

The table lists this clone with a count of one. The chain combines TRBV7-6 with TRBJ2-7, with 10 bases lining up with TRBD2. V gave up 5 bases and J gave up 3 bases; unmatched junction bases: 4. CDR1 SGHVS and CDR2 FNYEAQ come from the germline V gene. This CDR3 has 14 amino acids. CDR3 sequence: CASSDRLAGYEQYF. DNA of the CDR3: TGTGCCAGCAGCGACAGACTAGCGGGCTACGAGCAGTACTTC.

Only a few counts were recorded for this clone. The V and J genes are TRBV18 and TRBJ2-2; no firm D call. CDR1 is KGHSH, CDR2 LQKENI, per germline. The V gene lost 2 bases and the J gene lost 2 bases, with 9 bases spanning the gap. The CDR3 is 15 amino acids. As DNA, the CDR3 is TGTGCCAGCTCACCAGAGAGGATTAACACCGGGGAGCTGTTTTTT. This codes for CASSPERINTGELFF.

This chain connects TRBV13 to TRBJ2-1, with a tentative D call TRBD2 (5 bases). This CDR3 contains 17 residues. V was trimmed by 3 bases and J by 0 bases, leaving 15 bases between them. CDR1 and CDR2 (germline): PRHDT, FYEKMQ (reference sequence). The CDR3 spells CASSFLGRWGSYNEQFF. The CDR3 DNA reads TGTGCCAGCAGCTTCCTAGGGAGATGGGGCTCCTACAATGAGCAGTTCTTC.

V usage is TRBV10-3 and J usage is TRBJ1-5; the D is unclear. This CDR3 spans 12 amino acids. With 3 bases removed from V and 7 bases from J, the gap between germline ends came to 7 bases. Per the germline V gene, CDR1 is ENHRY and CDR2 is SYGVKD. CDR3 protein: CAISDSMQPQHF. CDR3 nucleotide sequence: TGTGCCATCAGTGATTCCATGCAGCCCCAGCATTTT.

The rearrangement joins TRBV27 to TRBJ1-5; 7 nucleotides match TRBD1. Per the germline V gene, CDR1 is MNHEY and CDR2 is SMNVEV (reference sequence). V lost 5 bases and J lost 4; bases outside the gene matches: 5. There are 14 residues in the CDR3. The CDR3 DNA reads TGTGCCAGCAGTAGGACAGGTCTTAATCAGCCCCAGCATTTT. The encoded protein is CASSRTGLNQPQHF.

This clone was counted a few times. J is TRBJ2-5 and V is TRBV29-1; D is uncertain. Germline V gives CDR1 SQVTM, CDR2 ANQGSEA. V lost 4 bases and J 4 bases, leaving 4 bases between the germline ends. The CDR3 totals 10 residues. The CDR3 loop reads CSVALETQYF. The DNA for the CDR3 is TGCAGCGTTGCTTTAGAGACCCAGTACTTC.

V usage is TRBV9 and J usage is TRBJ2-1, with 15 bases matching TRBD2. The CDR3 contains 19 residues. The V gene's germline CDR1 is SGDLS and CDR2 YYNGEE. Trimming took 0 bases from V and 5 from J; bases not matched to a gene: 9. The chain's CDR3 is CASSVVGLAGGNTDNEQFF. CDR3 coding DNA: TGTGCCAGCAGCGTAGTGGGACTAGCGGGAGGAAATACGGACAATGAGCAGTTCTTC.

The chain links TRBV7-3 to TRBJ2-6; tentative D call: TRBD2 (5 bases). The CDR3 length is 19 residues. Per germline, CDR1 SGHTA and CDR2 FQGTGA. V shed 2 bases and J shed 0 bases, with 17 bases lying between them. The CDR3 is CASSLRGSRSNSGANVLTF. The CDR3 nucleotides read TGTGCCAGCAGCTTACGAGGGAGCAGATCAAACTCTGGGGCCAACGTCCTGACTTTC.

This clone appeared once. The chain uses TRBV7-3 and TRBJ2-1, with D possibly TRBD2 on 6 matching bases. Germline CDR1 is SGHTA and CDR2 is FQGTGA. Between the trimmed V and J ends, which lost 2 bases and 9 bases, there was a span of 17 bases. The CDR3 is 15 residues long. The CDR3, as DNA: TGTGCCAGCAGCTTAGGACCCCGAGTCGGGGGTGAGCAGTTCTTC. Residues: CASSLGPRVGGEQFF.

Worth noting for this clone: This same CDR3 is encoded by further DNA sequences in the sample. This rearrangement joins TRBV4-2 to TRBJ2-7; possible D gene TRBD2, 6 bases. This CDR3 is 16 amino acids long. Germline CDR1 LGHNA, CDR2 YNFKEQ. V lost 0 bases, J lost 0 bases, and 12 bases lay in between. The CDR3 nucleotides are TGTGCCAGCAGCCAAGATCTAGCGTCGAGCTCCTACGAGCAGTACTTC. This codes for CASSQDLASSSYEQYF.

This rearrangement joins TRBV18 to TRBJ2-5; D unresolved. CDR1 is KGHSH and CDR2 is LQKENI in the germline V gene. The CDR3 spans 13 residues. Between the trimmed V and J ends, which lost 0 bases and 4 bases, there was a span of 6 bases. The CDR3: CASSPPGGETQYF. CDR3 bases: TGTGCCAGCTCACCACCCGGTGGAGAGACCCAGTACTTC.

V is TRBV19 and J is TRBJ1-2; D not certain. The CDR3 runs to 16 residues. CDR1 and CDR2 from the germline V gene are LNHDA and SQIVND (reference sequence). V shed 7 bases and J shed 0 bases, with 18 bases lying between them. CDR3 amino acids: CASTLYRHASNYGYTF. DNA for the CDR3: TGTGCCAGTACCCTATATAGACACGCTTCTAACTATGGCTACACCTTC.